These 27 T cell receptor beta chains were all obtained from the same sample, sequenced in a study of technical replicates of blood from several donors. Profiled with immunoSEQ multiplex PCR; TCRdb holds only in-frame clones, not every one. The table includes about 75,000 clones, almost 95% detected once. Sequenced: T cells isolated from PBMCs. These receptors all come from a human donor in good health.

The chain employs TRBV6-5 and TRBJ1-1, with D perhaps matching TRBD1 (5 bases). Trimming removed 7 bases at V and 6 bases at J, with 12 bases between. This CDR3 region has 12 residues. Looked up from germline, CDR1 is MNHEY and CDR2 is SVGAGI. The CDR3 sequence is CASTRGDSEAFF. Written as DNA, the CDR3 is TGTGCCAGCACCCGAGGGGACTCTGAAGCTTTCTTT.

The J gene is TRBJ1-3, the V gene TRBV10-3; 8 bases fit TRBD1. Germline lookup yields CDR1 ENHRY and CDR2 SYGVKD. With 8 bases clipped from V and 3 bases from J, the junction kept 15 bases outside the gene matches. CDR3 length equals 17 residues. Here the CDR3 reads CAIFQGFQGAGGNTIYF. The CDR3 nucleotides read TGTGCCATCTTCCAAGGGTTTCAGGGGGCCGGTGGAAACACCATATATTTT.

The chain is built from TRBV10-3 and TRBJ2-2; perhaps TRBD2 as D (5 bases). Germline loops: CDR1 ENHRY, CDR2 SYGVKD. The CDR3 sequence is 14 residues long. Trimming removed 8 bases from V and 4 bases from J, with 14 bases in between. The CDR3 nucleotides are TGTGCCATCGGAAGAGCGGAGTCCACCGGGGAGCTGTTTTTT. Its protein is CAIGRAESTGELFF.

The CDR3: CASSYSQGIYDTQYF. In DNA, the CDR3 is TGTGCCAGCAGTTACTCCCAGGGGATTTATGATACGCAGTATTTT. The chain employs TRBV6-5 and TRBJ2-3, with D possibly TRBD1 on 6 matching bases. CDR1 and CDR2 (germline): MNHEY, SVGAGI. Trimming cost V 0 bases and J 6 bases, with 13 bases left between them. There are 15 residues in the CDR3.

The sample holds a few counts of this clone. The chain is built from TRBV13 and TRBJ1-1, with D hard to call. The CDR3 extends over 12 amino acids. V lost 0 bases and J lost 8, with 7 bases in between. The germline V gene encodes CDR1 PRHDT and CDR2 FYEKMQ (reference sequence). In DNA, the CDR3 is TGTGCCAGCAGCTTAGGCCTCACAGAAGCTTTCTTT. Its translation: CASSLGLTEAFF.

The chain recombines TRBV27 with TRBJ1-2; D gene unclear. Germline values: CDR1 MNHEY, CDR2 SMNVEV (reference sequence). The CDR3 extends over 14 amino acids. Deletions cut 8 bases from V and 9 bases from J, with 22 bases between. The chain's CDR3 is CASLPDIRRSSYTF. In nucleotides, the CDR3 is TGTGCCAGCTTGCCCGACATCCGGAGGTCGAGCTACACCTTC.

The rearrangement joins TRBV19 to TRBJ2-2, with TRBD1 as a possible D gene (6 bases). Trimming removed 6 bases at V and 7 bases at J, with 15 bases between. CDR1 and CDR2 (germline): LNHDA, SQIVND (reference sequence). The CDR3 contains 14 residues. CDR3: CASRATGWDGELFF. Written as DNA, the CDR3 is TGTGCCAGTAGGGCTACAGGGTGGGACGGGGAGCTGTTTTTT. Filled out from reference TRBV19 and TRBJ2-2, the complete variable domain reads DGGITQSPKYLFRKEGQNVTLSCEQNLNHDAMYWYRQDPGQGLRLIYYSQIVNDFQKGDIAEGYSVSREKKESFPLTVTSAQKNPTAFYLCASRATGWDGELFFGEGSRLTVL.

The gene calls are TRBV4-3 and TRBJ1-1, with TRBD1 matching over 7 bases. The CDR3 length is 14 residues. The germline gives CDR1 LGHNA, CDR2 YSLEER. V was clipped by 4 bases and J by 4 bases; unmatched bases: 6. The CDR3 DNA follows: TGCGCCAGCAGCCGGGACGCAGGGGGCACTGAAGCTTTCTTT. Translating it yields CASSRDAGGTEAFF.

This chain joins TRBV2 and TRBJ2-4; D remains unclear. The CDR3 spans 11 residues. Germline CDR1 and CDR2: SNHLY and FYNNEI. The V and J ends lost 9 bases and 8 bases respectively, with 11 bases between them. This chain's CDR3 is CASEFNHIQYF. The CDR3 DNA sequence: TGTGCCAGTGAGTTCAACCACATTCAGTACTTC.

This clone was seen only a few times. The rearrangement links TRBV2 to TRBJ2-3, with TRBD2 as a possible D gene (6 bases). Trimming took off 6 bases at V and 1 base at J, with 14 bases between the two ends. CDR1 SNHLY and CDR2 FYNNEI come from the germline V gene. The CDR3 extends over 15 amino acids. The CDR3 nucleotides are TGTGCCAGCAGCAGACTAGAAATCGGCACAGATACGCAGTATTTT. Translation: CASSRLEIGTDTQYF.

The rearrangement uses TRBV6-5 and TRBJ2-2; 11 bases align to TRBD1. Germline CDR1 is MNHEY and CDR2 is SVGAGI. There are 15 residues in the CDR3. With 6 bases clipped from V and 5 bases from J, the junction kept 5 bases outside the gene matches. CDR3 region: CASSWTGGLTGELFF. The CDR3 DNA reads TGTGCCAGCAGCTGGACAGGGGGCCTGACCGGGGAGCTGTTTTTT.

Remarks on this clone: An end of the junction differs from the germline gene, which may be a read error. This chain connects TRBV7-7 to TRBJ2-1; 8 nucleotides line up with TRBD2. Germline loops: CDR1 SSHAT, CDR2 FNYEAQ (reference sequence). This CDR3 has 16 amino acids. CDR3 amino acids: CASSLGLTSGDNEQFF. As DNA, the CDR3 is TGTGCTAGCAGCTTAGGACTTACTAGCGGAGACAATGAGCAGTTCTTC.

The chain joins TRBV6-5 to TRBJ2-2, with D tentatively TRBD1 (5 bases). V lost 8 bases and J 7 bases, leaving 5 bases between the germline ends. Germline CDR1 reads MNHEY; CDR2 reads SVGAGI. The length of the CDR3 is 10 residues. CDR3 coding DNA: TGTGCCAGCGGACACGGGGAGCTGTTTTTT. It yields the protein CASGHGELFF.

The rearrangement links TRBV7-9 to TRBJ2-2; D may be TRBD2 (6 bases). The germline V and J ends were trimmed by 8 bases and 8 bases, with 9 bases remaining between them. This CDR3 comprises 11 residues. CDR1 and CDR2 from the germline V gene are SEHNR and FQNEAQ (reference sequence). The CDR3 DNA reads TGTGCCAGCTTGCGGGATGGGGAGCTGTTTTTT. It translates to CASLRDGELFF.

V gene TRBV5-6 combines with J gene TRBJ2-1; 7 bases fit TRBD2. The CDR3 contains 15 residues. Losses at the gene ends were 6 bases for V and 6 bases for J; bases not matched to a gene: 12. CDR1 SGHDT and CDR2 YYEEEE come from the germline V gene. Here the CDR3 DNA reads TGTGCCAGCAAACCTGCTAGCGGCACCTTCAATGAGCAGTTCTTC. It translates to CASKPASGTFNEQFF.

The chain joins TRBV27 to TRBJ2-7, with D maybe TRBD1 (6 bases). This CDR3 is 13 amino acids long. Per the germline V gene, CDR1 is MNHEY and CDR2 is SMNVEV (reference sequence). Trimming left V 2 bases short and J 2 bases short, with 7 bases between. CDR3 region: CASSLTGPYEQYF. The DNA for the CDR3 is TGTGCCAGCAGTTTAACAGGGCCCTACGAGCAGTACTTC.

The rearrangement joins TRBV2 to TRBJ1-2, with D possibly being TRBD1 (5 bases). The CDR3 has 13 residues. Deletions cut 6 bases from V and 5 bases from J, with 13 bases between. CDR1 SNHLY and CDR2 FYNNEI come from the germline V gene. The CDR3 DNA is TGTGCCAGCAGCGGTCTACAGGCTTATGGCTACACCTTC. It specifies CASSGLQAYGYTF.

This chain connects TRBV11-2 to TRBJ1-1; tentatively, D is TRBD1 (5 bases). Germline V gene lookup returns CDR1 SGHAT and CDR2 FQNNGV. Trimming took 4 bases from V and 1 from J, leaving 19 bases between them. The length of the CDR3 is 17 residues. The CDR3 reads CASSSWGGEYTNTEAFF. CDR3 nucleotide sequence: TGTGCCAGCAGCTCATGGGGAGGGGAATATACGAACACTGAAGCTTTCTTT.

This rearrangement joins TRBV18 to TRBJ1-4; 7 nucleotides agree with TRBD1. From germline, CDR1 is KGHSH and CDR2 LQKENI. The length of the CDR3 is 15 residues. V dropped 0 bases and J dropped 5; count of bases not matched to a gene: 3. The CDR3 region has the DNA TGTGCCAGCTCACCACCCGGCAGGGGGAATGAAAAACTGTTTTTT. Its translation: CASSPPGRGNEKLFF.

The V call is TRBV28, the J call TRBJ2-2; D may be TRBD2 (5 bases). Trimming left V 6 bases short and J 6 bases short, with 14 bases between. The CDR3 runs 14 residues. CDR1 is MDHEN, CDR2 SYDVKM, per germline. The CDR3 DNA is TGTGCCAGCAGCCTCCTACTAGGATCCGGGGAGCTGTTTTTT. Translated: CASSLLLGSGELFF.

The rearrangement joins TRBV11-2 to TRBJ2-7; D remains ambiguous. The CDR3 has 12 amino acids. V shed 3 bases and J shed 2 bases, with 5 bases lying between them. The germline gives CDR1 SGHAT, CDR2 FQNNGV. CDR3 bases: TGTGCCAGCAGCTTTCTTACCTACGAGCAGTACTTC. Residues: CASSFLTYEQYF.

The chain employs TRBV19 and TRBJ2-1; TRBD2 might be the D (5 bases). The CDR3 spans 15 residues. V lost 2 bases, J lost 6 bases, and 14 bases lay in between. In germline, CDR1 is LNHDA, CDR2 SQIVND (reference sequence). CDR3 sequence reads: CASSIFSGYPNEQFF. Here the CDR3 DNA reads TGTGCCAGTAGTATATTTTCGGGGTATCCCAATGAGCAGTTCTTC.

CDR3 in amino acids: CASSLRTAFLNYGYTF. CDR3 coding DNA: TGCGCCAGCAGCCTACGGACAGCATTCCTTAACTATGGCTACACCTTC. The rearrangement uses TRBV4-3 and TRBJ1-2; TRBD1 is a possible D gene (6 bases). Germline V gives CDR1 LGHNA, CDR2 YSLEER. The CDR3 length is 16 residues. V dropped 4 bases and J dropped 1 base, with 16 bases sitting between them.

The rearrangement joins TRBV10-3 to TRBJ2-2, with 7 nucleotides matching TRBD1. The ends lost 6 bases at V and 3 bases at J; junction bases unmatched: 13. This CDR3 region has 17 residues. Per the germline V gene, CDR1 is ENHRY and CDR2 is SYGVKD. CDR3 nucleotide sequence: TGTGCCATCAGAGCAACGATAGGGGGCCCGGACACCGGGGAGCTGTTTTTT. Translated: CAIRATIGGPDTGELFF.

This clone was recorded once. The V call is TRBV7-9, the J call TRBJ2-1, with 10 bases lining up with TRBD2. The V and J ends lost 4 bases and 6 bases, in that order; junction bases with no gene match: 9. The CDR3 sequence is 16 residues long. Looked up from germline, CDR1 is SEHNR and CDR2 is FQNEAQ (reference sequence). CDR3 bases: TGTGCCAGCAGCTCGCCGAGTGGGACTAGCGCCAATGAGCAGTTCTTC. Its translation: CASSSPSGTSANEQFF.

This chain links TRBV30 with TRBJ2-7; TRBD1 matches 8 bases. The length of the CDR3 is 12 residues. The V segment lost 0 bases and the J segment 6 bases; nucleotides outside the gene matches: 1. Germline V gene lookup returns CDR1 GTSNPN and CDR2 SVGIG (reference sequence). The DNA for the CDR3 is TGTGCCTGGAGTGTGGGGACAGGCGAGCAGTACTTC. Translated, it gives CAWSVGTGEQYF.

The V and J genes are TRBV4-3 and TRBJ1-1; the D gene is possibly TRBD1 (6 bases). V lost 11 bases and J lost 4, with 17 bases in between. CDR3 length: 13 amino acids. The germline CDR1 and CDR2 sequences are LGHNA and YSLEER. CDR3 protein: CAGKQGTGTEAFF. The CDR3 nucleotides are TGCGCCGGGAAACAGGGAACGGGCACTGAAGCTTTCTTT.